These T cell receptor beta chains were read from a single sample in a study of shared clonotypes between healthy human individuals. TCRdb's copy holds only in-frame clones and misses some; the assay was immunoSEQ multiplex PCR. Among roughly 650,000 clones, approximately 97% were seen once, and the ten largest hold around 0.057%. Source material: naive CD4+ T cells sorted from blood. Receptors originate from a woman aged 30 to 39 in good health. Each CDR3 is given with its conserved first and last residue. D genes are given only for firm matches. Part of the rows lack a size; the others show once, few, many or a class for expanded clones.

CDR3 protein	CDR3 DNA	V gene	D gene	J gene	clone size
CASSGQGVPQETQYF	TGTGCCAGCAGTGGACAGGGAGTACCCCAAGAGACCCAGTACTTC	TRBV2	TRBD1	TRBJ2-5	NA
CASSRDGLASSYEQYF	TGTGCCAGCAGCCGTGACGGACTAGCGAGTTCCTACGAGCAGTACTTC	TRBV4-2	TRBD2	TRBJ2-7	NA
CASSSRENTEAFF	TGCGCCAGCAGTTCCCGGGAAAACACTGAAGCTTTCTTT	TRBV5-1	NA	TRBJ1-1	NA
CASSPADSYEQYF	TGTGCCAGCAGTCCGGCCGACTCCTACGAGCAGTACTTC	TRBV28	NA	TRBJ2-7	NA
CASSFREFGGYTF	TGTGCCAGCAGCTTCAGGGAATTTGGTGGCTACACCTTC	TRBV6-6	NA	TRBJ1-2	NA
CAWSGAKQYNEQFF	TGTGCCTGGAGTGGGGCAAAACAGTACAATGAGCAGTTCTTC	TRBV30	NA	TRBJ2-1	NA
CATVNPGQGYEQYF	TGTGCCACCGTCAATCCGGGACAGGGCTACGAGCAGTACTTC	TRBV28	TRBD1	TRBJ2-7	NA
CASRERGNEKLFF	TGCGCCAGCAGGGAGAGGGGGAATGAAAAACTGTTTTTT	TRBV10-2	NA	TRBJ1-4	once
CASSLLRERNEQFF	TGTGCCAGCAGTTTATTGCGGGAGCGCAATGAGCAGTTCTTC	TRBV28	TRBD2	TRBJ2-1	NA
CSDLGLAGGTDTQYF	TGCAGCGACCTCGGACTAGCGGGGGGCACAGATACGCAGTATTTT	TRBV29-1	TRBD2	TRBJ2-3	NA
CASRPLAGGSSYEQYF	TGTGCCAGCAGACCTCTAGCGGGAGGGAGCTCCTACGAGCAGTACTTC	TRBV27	TRBD2	TRBJ2-7	NA
CASSKGQGAHEQYF	TGTGCCAGCAGTAAGGGACAGGGGGCTCACGAGCAGTACTTC	TRBV25-1	TRBD1	TRBJ2-7	NA
CAISESQRFTDTQYF	TGTGCCATCAGTGAGTCCCAGAGATTCACAGATACGCAGTATTTT	TRBV10-3	NA	TRBJ2-3	NA
CASSLGASPHTDTQYF	TGTGCCAGCAGCTTAGGTGCGAGTCCCCACACAGATACGCAGTATTTT	TRBV11-2	NA	TRBJ2-3	NA
CASSLTRNTEAFF	TGTGCCAGCAGTCTTACTAGGAACACTGAAGCTTTCTTT	TRBV28	NA	TRBJ1-1	once
CASSLAKNYGYTF	TGTGCCAGCAGCTTAGCTAAAAACTATGGCTACACCTTC	TRBV7-2	NA	TRBJ1-2	NA
CASSTAAGVQETQYF	TGTGCCAGCAGCACCGCAGCGGGAGTGCAAGAGACCCAGTACTTC	TRBV5-4	TRBD2	TRBJ2-5	NA
CASSLAGGSGTYEQYF	TGCGCCAGCAGCTTGGCGGGCGGGAGCGGAACCTACGAGCAGTACTTC	TRBV5-1	TRBD2	TRBJ2-7	NA
CASSLGTGTNYGYTF	TGTGCCAGCAGCTTGGGGACAGGGACCAACTATGGCTACACCTTC	TRBV5-4	TRBD1	TRBJ1-2	NA
CASSFGTSGRAYEQYF	TGTGCCAGCAGCTTCGGGACTAGCGGGAGAGCCTACGAGCAGTACTTC	TRBV13	TRBD2	TRBJ2-7	NA
CASSLALAGASDTQYF	TGTGCCAGCAGCTTAGCCTTAGCGGGAGCCTCAGATACGCAGTATTTT	TRBV7-3	TRBD2	TRBJ2-3	NA
CAWAQAYEQYF	TGTGCCTGGGCACAGGCCTACGAGCAGTACTTC	TRBV30	NA	TRBJ2-7	NA
CAISNRPGGDTEAFF	TGTGCCATCAGTAATCGCCCCGGGGGGGACACTGAAGCTTTCTTT	TRBV10-3	NA	TRBJ1-1	once
CASSFLQFSNQPQHF	TGTGCCAGCAGTTTCCTTCAGTTTAGCAATCAGCCCCAGCATTTT	TRBV6-1	NA	TRBJ1-5	NA